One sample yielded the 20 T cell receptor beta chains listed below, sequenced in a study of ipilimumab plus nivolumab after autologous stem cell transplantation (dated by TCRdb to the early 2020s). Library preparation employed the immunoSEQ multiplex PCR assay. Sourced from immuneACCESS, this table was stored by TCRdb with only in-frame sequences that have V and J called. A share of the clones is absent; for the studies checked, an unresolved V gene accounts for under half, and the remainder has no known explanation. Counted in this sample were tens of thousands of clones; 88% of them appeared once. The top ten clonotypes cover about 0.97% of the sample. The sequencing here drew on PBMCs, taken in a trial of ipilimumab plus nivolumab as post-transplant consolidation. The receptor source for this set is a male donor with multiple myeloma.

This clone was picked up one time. CDR3 nucleotides: TGCGCCAGCAGCGTTCAGAAACAAGAGACCCAGTACTTC. Protein product: CASSVQKQETQYF. The chain has TRBV5-1 and TRBJ2-5; D gene unclear. CDR1 is SGHRS, CDR2 YFSETQ, per germline. Trimming took off 4 bases at V and 2 bases at J, with 9 bases between the two ends. CDR3 length equals 13 residues.

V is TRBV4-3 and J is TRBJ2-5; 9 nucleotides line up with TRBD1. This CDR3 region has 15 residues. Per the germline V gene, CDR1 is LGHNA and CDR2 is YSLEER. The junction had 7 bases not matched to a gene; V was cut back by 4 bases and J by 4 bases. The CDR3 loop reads CASSPNPGQGETQYF. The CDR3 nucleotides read TGCGCCAGCAGCCCAAACCCGGGACAGGGAGAGACCCAGTACTTC.

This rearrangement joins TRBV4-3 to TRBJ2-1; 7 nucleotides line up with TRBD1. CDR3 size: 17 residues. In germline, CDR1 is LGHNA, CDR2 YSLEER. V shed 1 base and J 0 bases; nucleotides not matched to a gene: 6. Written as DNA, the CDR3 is TGCGCCAGCAGCCAAGGAATACAGGGGAGCTCCTACAATGAGCAGTTCTTC. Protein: CASSQGIQGSSYNEQFF.

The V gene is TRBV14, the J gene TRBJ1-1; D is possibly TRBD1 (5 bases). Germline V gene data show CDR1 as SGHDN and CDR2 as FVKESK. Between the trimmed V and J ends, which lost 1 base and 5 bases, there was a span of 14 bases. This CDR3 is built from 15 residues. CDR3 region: CASSQVFGTWTEAFF. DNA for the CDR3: TGTGCCAGCAGCCAAGTCTTTGGGACGTGGACTGAAGCTTTCTTT.

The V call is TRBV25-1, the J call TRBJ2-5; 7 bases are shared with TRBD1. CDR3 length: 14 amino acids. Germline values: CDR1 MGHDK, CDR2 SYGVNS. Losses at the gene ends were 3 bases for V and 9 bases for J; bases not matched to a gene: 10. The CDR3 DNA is TGTGCCAGCAGTGACAGACAGGGTACCGGGGCCCAGTACTTC. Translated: CASSDRQGTGAQYF.

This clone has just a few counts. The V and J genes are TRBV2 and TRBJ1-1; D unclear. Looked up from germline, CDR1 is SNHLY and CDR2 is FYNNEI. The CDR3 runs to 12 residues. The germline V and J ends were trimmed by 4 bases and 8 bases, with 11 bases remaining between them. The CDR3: CASSGGAGEAFF. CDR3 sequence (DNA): TGTGCCAGCAGTGGGGGAGCGGGGGAAGCTTTCTTT.

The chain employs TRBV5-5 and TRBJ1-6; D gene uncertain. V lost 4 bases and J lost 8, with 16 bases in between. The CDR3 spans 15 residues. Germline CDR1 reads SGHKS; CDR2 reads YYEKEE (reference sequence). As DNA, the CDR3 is TGTGCCAGCAGCCGAGGGCCGGGCGGGGATTCACCCCTCCACTTT. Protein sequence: CASSRGPGGDSPLHF.

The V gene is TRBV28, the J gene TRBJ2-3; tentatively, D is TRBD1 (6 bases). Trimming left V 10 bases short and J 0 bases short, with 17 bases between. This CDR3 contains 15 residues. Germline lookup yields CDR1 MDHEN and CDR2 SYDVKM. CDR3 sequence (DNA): TGTGCCACCACAACCCCGGGACAAAGCACAGATACGCAGTATTTT. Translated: CATTTPGQSTDTQYF.

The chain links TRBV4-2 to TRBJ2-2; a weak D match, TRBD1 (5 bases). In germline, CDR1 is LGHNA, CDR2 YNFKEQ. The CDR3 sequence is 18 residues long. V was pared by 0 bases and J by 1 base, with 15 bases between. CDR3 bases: TGTGCCAGCAGCCAAGATGATTCGGCAGGGCGGAACACCGGGGAGCTGTTTTTT. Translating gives CASSQDDSAGRNTGELFF.

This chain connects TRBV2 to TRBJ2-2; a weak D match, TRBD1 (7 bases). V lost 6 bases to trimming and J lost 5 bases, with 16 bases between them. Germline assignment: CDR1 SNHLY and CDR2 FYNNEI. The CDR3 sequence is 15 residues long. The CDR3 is CASRSGGQLTGELFF. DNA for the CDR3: TGTGCCAGCAGGTCCGGGGGACAGTTAACCGGGGAGCTGTTTTTT.

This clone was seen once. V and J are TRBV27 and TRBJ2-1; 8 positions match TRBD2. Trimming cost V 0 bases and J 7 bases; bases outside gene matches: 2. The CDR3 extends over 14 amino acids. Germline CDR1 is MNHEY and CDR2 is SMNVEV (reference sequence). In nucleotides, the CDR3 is TGTGCCAGCAGTTTATCAGCGGGGGTTAATGAGCAGTTCTTC. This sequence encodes CASSLSAGVNEQFF.

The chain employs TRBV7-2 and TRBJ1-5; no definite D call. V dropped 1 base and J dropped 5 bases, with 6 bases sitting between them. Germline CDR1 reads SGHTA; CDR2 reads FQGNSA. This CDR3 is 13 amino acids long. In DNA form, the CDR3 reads TGTGCCAGCAGCTTAGACTGGGATCAGCCCCAGCATTTT. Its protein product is CASSLDWDQPQHF.

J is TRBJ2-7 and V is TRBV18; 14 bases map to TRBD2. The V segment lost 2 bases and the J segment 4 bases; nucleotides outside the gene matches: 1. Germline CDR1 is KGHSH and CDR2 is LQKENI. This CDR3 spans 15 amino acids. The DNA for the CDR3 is TGTGCCAGCTCACCAGGGACTAGCGGGAGTTACGAGCAGTACTTC. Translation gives CASSPGTSGSYEQYF.

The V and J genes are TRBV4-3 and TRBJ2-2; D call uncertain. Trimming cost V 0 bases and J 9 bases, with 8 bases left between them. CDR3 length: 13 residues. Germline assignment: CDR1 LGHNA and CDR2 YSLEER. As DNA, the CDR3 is TGCGCCAGCAGCCAAGAGAGGAACCGGGAGCTGTTTTTT. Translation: CASSQERNRELFF.

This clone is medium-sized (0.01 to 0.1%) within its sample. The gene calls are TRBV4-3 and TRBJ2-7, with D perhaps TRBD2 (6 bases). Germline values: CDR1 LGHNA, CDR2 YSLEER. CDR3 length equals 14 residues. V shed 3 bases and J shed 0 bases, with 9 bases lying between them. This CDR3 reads CASSQGTVSYEQYF. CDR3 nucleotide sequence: TGCGCCAGCAGCCAGGGGACTGTCTCCTACGAGCAGTACTTC.

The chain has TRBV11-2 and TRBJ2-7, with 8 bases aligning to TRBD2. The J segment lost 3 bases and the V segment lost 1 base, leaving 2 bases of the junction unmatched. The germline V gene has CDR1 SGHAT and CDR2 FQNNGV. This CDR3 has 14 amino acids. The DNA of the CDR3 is TGTGCCAGCAGCTTAGTCGGGACTAGCTACGAGCAGTACTTC. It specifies CASSLVGTSYEQYF.

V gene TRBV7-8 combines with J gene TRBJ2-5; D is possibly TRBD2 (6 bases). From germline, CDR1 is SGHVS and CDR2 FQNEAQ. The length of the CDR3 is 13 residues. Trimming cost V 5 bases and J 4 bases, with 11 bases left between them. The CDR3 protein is CASSPFGGETQYF. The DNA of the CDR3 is TGTGCCAGCAGCCCCTTCGGGGGAGAGACCCAGTACTTC.

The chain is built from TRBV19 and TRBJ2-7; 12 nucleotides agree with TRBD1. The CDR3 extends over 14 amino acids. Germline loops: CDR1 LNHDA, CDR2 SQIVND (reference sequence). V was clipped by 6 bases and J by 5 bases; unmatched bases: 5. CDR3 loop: CASREGTGGDEQYF. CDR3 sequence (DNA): TGTGCCAGTAGGGAAGGGACAGGGGGCGACGAGCAGTACTTC.

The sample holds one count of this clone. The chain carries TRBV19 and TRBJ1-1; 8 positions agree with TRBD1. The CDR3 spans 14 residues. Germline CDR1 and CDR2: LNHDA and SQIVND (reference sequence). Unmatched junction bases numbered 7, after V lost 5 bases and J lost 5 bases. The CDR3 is CASSVTGGGTEAFF. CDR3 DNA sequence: TGTGCCAGTAGTGTTACAGGGGGAGGGACTGAAGCTTTCTTT.

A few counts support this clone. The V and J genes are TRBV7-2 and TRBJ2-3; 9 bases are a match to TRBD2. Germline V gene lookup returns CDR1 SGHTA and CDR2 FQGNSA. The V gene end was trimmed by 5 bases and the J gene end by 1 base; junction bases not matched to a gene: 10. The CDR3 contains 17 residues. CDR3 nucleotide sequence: TGTGCCAGCAGCCAGGGGGTAGCGGGGGCCGGCACAGATACGCAGTATTTT. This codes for CASSQGVAGAGTDTQYF.